This T cell receptor (beta chain) was documented in a study of blood T cell repertoires in COVID-19. Across the study: Nucleic acid was either cDNA or gDNA, and it came from T cells, B-cell-depleted T cells, or PBMCs.

Source study methods: Estimation of nucleated cell counts was performed using reference gene primer amplification. Only in-frame clones appear in the TCRdb table, and some are missing; sequencing was by immunoSEQ multiplex PCR. That table is the source of V, J and clone size, and D and trimming were worked out from the DNA. The data show tens of thousands of clones, with under 80% seen just once and roughly 5.4% held by the top ten. Per germline, CDR1 MNHEY and CDR2 SMNVEV (reference sequence). This CDR3 spans 14 amino acids. With 6 bases clipped from V and 7 bases from J, the junction kept 8 bases outside the gene matches.

This receptor was taken from a human donor in a cohort sampled during active COVID-19. Specimen: peripheral blood. This rearrangement joins TRBV27 to TRBJ1-4; 7 nucleotides match TRBD1. CDR3 bases: TGTGCCAGCAGCCAGACAGGGAAGGGTGAAAAACTGTTTTTT. Protein product: CASSQTGKGEKLFF.